These T cell receptor beta chains were read from a single sample in a study of tumor-infiltrating lymphocytes in primary liver carcinoma. TCRdb reanalysed the multiplex PCR reads using MiXCR and keeps one entry per CDR3 protein. The profile covers tens of thousands of distinct CDR3 sequences, with around 77% appearing a single time and 24% taken by the ten largest. Material for sequencing was liver tumor tissue from sampling region 5. All receptors come from a man aged 40-50 years with primary liver carcinoma and hepatitis B virus infection. CDR3s include the opening cysteine and the closing phenylalanine or tryptophan. The D gene is left open where the match is weak. The size of a clone is reported for some rows only, either as once, few or many, or as a class for expanded clones.

.	.	TRBJ2-6	18	TRBV6-1	TGTGCCAGCAGTGTCAGACAGGTGCGATTCTCTGGGGCCAACGTCATGACTTTC	CASSVRQVRFSGANVMTF
.	.	TRBJ2-2	15	TRBV6-1	TGTGCCAGTTGTGTTAGGCCTCTGGGGACCGGGGAGCTGTTTTTT	CASCVRPLGTGELFF
few	TRBD2	TRBJ2-1	12	TRBV11-1	TGTGCCAGCGCGGGAGGGCCGAATGAGCAGTTCTTC	CASAGGPNEQFF
.	.	TRBJ2-7	15	TRBV29-1	TGCAGCGTTGCGAGTGGATGTGTGATGCCCTACGAGCAGTACTTC	CSVASGCVMPYEQYF
once	.	TRBJ2-1	11	TRBV7-8	TGTGCCTGCAGTGTTAGCTTCGAGCAGTTCTTC	CACSVSFEQFF
.	.	TRBJ1-4	15	TRBV6-5	TGTGCCAGCAGTTACGAGATTGCAACTAATGGAGAACTGTTTTTT	CASSYEIATNGELFF
.	.	TRBJ2-5	16	TRBV24-1	TGTGCCGCCAGTGCATCAAAGGTGCGGGTACGAGAGACCCAGTACTTC	CAASASKVRVRETQYF
.	TRBD2	TRBJ2-6	17	TRBV7-8	TGTACCAGCAGTTTAGACGGGAGGTGGGCTGGGGCCAACGTCCTGACTTTC	CTSSLDGRWAGANVLTF
.	.	TRBJ2-3	14	TRBV11-2	TGTGTCAGCAGCCCCCAGTACGCCACAAATACGCAGTATTTT	CVSSPQYATNTQYF
.	.	TRBJ2-3	15	TRBV10-3	TGTGTCATCAGTGAAGGGATCGGCAGCACAGATACGCAGTATTTT	CVISEGIGSTDTQYF
.	.	TRBJ1-5	18	TRBV4-2	TGTGCCAGTAGCCAATATAGAATTGGTGGGACCTCCAGGCAGCCCCAGCATTTT	CASSQYRIGGTSRQPQHF
.	TRBD2	TRBJ2-1	17	TRBV6-5	TGTGCCAGCAGTAAATCTAGCGGGATGGGAGGGTACAATGAGCAGTTCTTC	CASSKSSGMGGYNEQFF
.	.	TRBJ1-1	16	TRBV18	TGTGCCAGCTCACCTCAGGCATGGACCTACAACACTGAAGCTTTCTTT	CASSPQAWTYNTEAFF
.	.	TRBJ2-7	13	TRBV11-3	TGTGCCAGCAGCATGGGGCAGTCCCACGAGCAGTACTTC	CASSMGQSHEQYF
.	.	TRBJ2-1	15	TRBV7-9	TGCGCCAGCAATGACAGTTTATCCGAAGACAATGAGCAGTTCTTC	CASNDSLSEDNEQFF
.	.	TRBJ2-5	13	TRBV29-1	TGCAGCGTTGAAGCCTCGGTACAAGAGACCCAGTACTTC	CSVEASVQETQYF
.	TRBD2	TRBJ2-2	18	TRBV6-2/TRBV6-3	TGTGCCAGTAGCCGAGGGGCACTAGCGGGATGGATCACCGGGGAGCTGTTTTTT	CASSRGALAGWITGELFF
.	TRBD2	TRBJ2-1	15	TRBV6-1	TGTGCCAACAGTGAAGAAGCGGGGGGATACAGTGAGCAGTTCTTC	CANSEEAGGYSEQFF
.	.	TRBJ1-5	16	TRBV11-2	TGTGCCAGCAGCTTAGGATACACGGGTTGGTCTCAGCCCCAGCATTTT	CASSLGYTGWSQPQHF
.	.	TRBJ1-1	14	TRBV6-6	TGTGCCAGCAGTGGGGCAGGGATAAGGACTGGAGCTTTCTTT	CASSGAGIRTGAFF
.	TRBD2	TRBJ2-5	15	TRBV29-1	TGCAACCTTGGTGGGACTAGCGGGAGTAGGGAGACCCAGTACTTC	CNLGGTSGSRETQYF
.	TRBD2	TRBJ2-3	16	TRBV4-2	TGTGCCAGCAGCCTCGGCGCGGGAGGAGACACAGATACGCAGTATTTT	CASSLGAGGDTDTQYF
.	.	TRBJ2-5	13	TRBV11-2	TGTGCCAGGGGAGAGGAGCTGCAAGAGACCCAGTACTTC	CARGEELQETQYF
medium-sized	.	TRBJ2-1	15	TRBV6-2/TRBV6-3	TGTGCCAGCAGTTATGAGATCGTTGGCTACAATGAGCAGTTCTTC	CASSYEIVGYNEQFF
.	.	TRBJ2-7	16	TRBV29-1	TGCAGCGCAATGACATTTGGGATCGGCACTCCCTACGAGCAGTACTTC	CSAMTFGIGTPYEQYF
.	TRBD1	TRBJ1-5	14	TRBV4-1	TGCGCCAGTAGCCAAGATGGACAGGTTCAGCACCAGCATTTT	CASSQDGQVQHQHF
.	.	TRBJ2-5	13	TRBV28	TGTGCCAACAGAAAACAGGGTCCAGGGACCCAGTACTTC	CANRKQGPGTQYF
.	.	TRBJ1-5	15	TRBV11-3	TGTACCAGCAGCTTAGATCTGGGGGTGGCTCAGTCCCAACATTTT	CTSSLDLGVAQSQHF
.	.	TRBJ1-1	14	TRBV28	TGTGCCAGCATCACGAGACAGACGAACACTGAAGCTTTCTTT	CASITRQTNTEAFF
.	.	TRBJ1-5	17	TRBV11-2	TGTGCCATCAGCTTAGTAGGGGTAACAGGGAACAATCAGCCCCAACATTTT	CAISLVGVTGNNQPQHF
many	.	TRBJ1-6	19	TRBV28	TGTGCCAGCAGTTTTCTGGGACCGCCGCTGAGCTCCTATAATTCACCCCTCCACTTT	CASSFLGPPLSSYNSPLHF
.	.	TRBJ2-5	14	TRBV6-2/TRBV6-3	TGTGCCAGCAACTCCGGGGACTTTCAAGAGACCCAGTATTTC	CASNSGDFQETQYF
many	.	TRBJ1-1	13	TRBV6-1	TGTGCCAGCAGAAGAGTGTGGAACACTGAAGCTTTCTTT	CASRRVWNTEAFF
.	.	TRBJ2-5	15	TRBV4-2	TGTGCCAGCAGCCAAGAGACCGGGACGGGTGAGACCCAGTACTTC	CASSQETGTGETQYF
.	.	TRBJ2-7	17	TRBV6-6	TGTGCCAGCAGCCCAGGCAGAAACGGACAGAATTTCTATGAGCAGTACTTC	CASSPGRNGQNFYEQYF
.	.	TRBJ2-7	15	TRBV6-2/TRBV6-3	TGTGGCAGCAGTTATAATGCAGGGATGAAGGACGAGCAGTACTTC	CGSSYNAGMKDEQYF
.	.	TRBJ1-1	11	TRBV5-1	TGCGCCAGCTGCTCCGAAACTGTAGCTTTCTTT	CASCSETVAFF
.	.	TRBJ2-5	16	TRBV6-1	TGTGCCAGCAGCGAACCACCACGGGGCAGTCATGAGACCCAGTACTTC	CASSEPPRGSHETQYF
.	.	TRBJ2-7	16	TRBV29-1	TGCAGCGCCATGACACCTGGGACCGGCACTCCCTACGAGCAATGCTTC	CSAMTPGTGTPYEQCF
.	.	TRBJ2-6	21	TRBV5-1	TGCGCCAGCAGCCCCCCCTCCAGCGGATACCCTCTCAGCTCTGGGGCCAACGTCCTGACTTTC	CASSPPSSGYPLSSGANVLTF
.	.	TRBJ1-1	15	TRBV29-1	TGCGGCGATGCCTCAGGGTGGGGCATGAACACTGAAGCTTTCTTT	CGDASGWGMNTEAFF
.	.	TRBJ2-2	12	TRBV10-1	TGCGCCAGTAGTGAGATAAGCGGGGAGCTGTTTTTT	CASSEISGELFF
.	.	TRBJ2-7	15	TRBV6-2/TRBV6-3	TGTGCCAGCAGTTACTCGGAAAGGTCGACCTACTTGCAGTACTTC	CASSYSERSTYLQYF